The 16 T cell receptor beta chains below all came from one sample that was sequenced in a study of cytomegalovirus exposure and HLA in healthy donors. The PCR had 60 Vbeta and 13 Jbeta primers. The protocol was immunoSEQ multiplex PCR, while the TCRdb copy is restricted to in-frame clones and leaves out a portion. The data show more than 95,000 clones, with roughly 72% seen just once and about 5.4% held by the top ten. Input material: PBMCs. The receptors were gathered from a woman under 30 in good health and CMV-seropositive.

This chain connects TRBV7-7 to TRBJ2-6, with 10 bases identical to TRBD1. CDR1 is SSHAT and CDR2 is FNYEAQ in the germline V gene (reference sequence). CDR3 length equals 18 residues. CDR3 bases: TGTGCTATCCTTAGTCCGGGACAGGGGCTAGCTGGGGCCAACGTCCTGACTTTC. Amino acids: CAILSPGQGLAGANVLTF.

CDR3 in DNA: TGTGCCATCAGTGAAGGACAGTTTGACTCTGGGGCCAACGTCCTGACTTTC. Encoded protein: CAISEGQFDSGANVLTF. The chain has TRBV10-3 and TRBJ2-6; D may be TRBD1 (6 bases). CDR1 is ENHRY, CDR2 SYGVKD, per germline. This CDR3 contains 17 residues. With 3 bases removed from V and 0 bases from J, the gap between germline ends came to 12 bases.

V and J are TRBV2 and TRBJ2-1; possibly TRBD2 for D (6 bases). Germline V CDR1 and CDR2: SNHLY, FYNNEI. V gave up 2 bases and J gave up 8 bases, with 22 bases separating them. This CDR3 has 17 amino acids. Written as DNA, the CDR3 is TGTGCCAGCAGTGAAAGGGGAACGGGAGCCCCAAGCGATGAGCAGTTCTTC. As protein: CASSERGTGAPSDEQFF.

The chain has TRBV6-5 and TRBJ2-7, with 16 bases fitting TRBD2. CDR3 length: 16 amino acids. Germline assignment: CDR1 MNHEY and CDR2 SVGAGI. After removal of 2 bases from V and 6 bases from J, the junction contained 4 bases not matched to a gene. In DNA, the CDR3 is TGTGCCAGCAGTTACACGGGACTAGCGGGAGGGCTCGAGCAGTACTTC. Translated, it gives CASSYTGLAGGLEQYF.

This clone was seen more than once but under ten times. The chain combines TRBV5-6 with TRBJ2-1; 8 nucleotides match TRBD2. V lost 4 bases, J lost 8 bases, and 14 bases stayed unmatched. The CDR3 is made up of 16 amino acids. Germline-derived CDR1 and CDR2 are SGHDT and YYEEEE. The DNA for the CDR3 is TGTGCCAGCAGCGGCTCGGGGGTAGCGGGACTGGATGAGCAGTTCTTC. This sequence encodes CASSGSGVAGLDEQFF.

There are a few counts of this clone. It is likely a read error, because the conserved phenylalanine at the end of the CDR3 is missing. This chain connects TRBV29-1 to TRBJ2-3, with TRBD1 identical over 11 bases. Germline trimming cut 3 bases from V and 4 bases from J; bases unmatched to any gene: 6. The CDR3 has 15 residues. Germline V lookup: CDR1 SQVTM, CDR2 ANQGSEA. The CDR3 nucleotides read TGCAGCGTTGAGTTGGGACAGGGGGTCGCAGATACGCAGTATGTT. Translating gives CSVELGQGVADTQYV.

V gene TRBV5-5 combines with J gene TRBJ1-2, with D possibly matching TRBD1 (5 bases). The CDR3 is 15 amino acids. Trimming pared 3 bases from V and 2 bases from J, leaving 14 bases between. Per the germline V gene, CDR1 is SGHKS and CDR2 is YYEKEE (reference sequence). Written as DNA, the CDR3 is TGTGCCAGCAGCTCGAGGCCAGGGCCGAACTATGGCTACACCTTC. Protein: CASSSRPGPNYGYTF.

This chain links TRBV30 with TRBJ1-1, with a tentative D call TRBD1 (6 bases). CDR3 length equals 13 residues. Germline V lookup: CDR1 GTSNPN, CDR2 SVGIG (reference sequence). The V gene lost 3 bases and the J gene lost 5 bases, with 13 bases spanning the gap. In nucleotides, the CDR3 is TGTGCCTGGAGAGGGGGACCTGGGACTGAAGCTTTCTTT. Translation gives CAWRGGPGTEAFF.

The V call is TRBV7-2, the J call TRBJ2-6; a possible D gene is TRBD1 (5 bases). Trimming cost V 4 bases and J 4 bases, with 11 bases left between them. The CDR3 sequence is 15 residues long. Germline lookup yields CDR1 SGHTA and CDR2 FQGNSA. The CDR3 here is CASSSRAAGANVLTF. Here the CDR3 DNA reads TGTGCCAGCAGCTCCAGGGCAGCGGGGGCCAACGTCCTGACTTTC.

The chain joins TRBV5-4 to TRBJ1-1, with TRBD1 matching 7 bases. The CDR3 is 15 amino acids. The V segment lost 4 bases and the J segment 3 bases; nucleotides outside the gene matches: 9. CDR1 and CDR2 (germline): SGHNT, YYREEE (reference sequence). Written as DNA, the CDR3 is TGTGCCAGCAGCCCTGAGACAGGGTTTGACACTGAAGCTTTCTTT. The encoded protein is CASSPETGFDTEAFF.

The V gene is TRBV30, the J gene TRBJ2-1, with a tentative D call TRBD2 (5 bases). CDR1 is GTSNPN and CDR2 is SVGIG in the germline V gene (reference sequence). This CDR3 is built from 14 residues. Trimming stripped 2 bases from V and 2 bases from J, with 10 bases between. The CDR3 reads CAWSPSGTYNEQFF. CDR3 DNA: TGTGCCTGGAGTCCGAGCGGAACCTACAATGAGCAGTTCTTC.

In this sample, this clone turned up a few times. CDR3 in DNA: TGTGCCAGCTCACTCACTAAACCGAGCTCCTACAATGAGCAGTTCTTC. Translating gives CASSLTKPSSYNEQFF. This sequence joins TRBV18 and TRBJ2-1; D remains unclear. V lost 4 bases and J 0 bases, leaving 13 bases between the germline ends. The CDR3 sequence is 16 residues long. Germline CDR1 is KGHSH and CDR2 is LQKENI.

The chain carries TRBV6-1 and TRBJ2-7, with 8 bases aligning to TRBD2. V lost 6 bases, J lost 5 bases, and 6 bases stayed unmatched. This CDR3 is 13 amino acids long. CDR1 MNHNS and CDR2 SASEGT come from the germline V gene. The CDR3: CASRRGRQNEQYF. CDR3 DNA sequence: TGTGCCAGCAGACGCGGGAGGCAAAACGAGCAGTACTTC.

This rearrangement joins TRBV30 to TRBJ2-1, with unresolved D. This CDR3 is built from 15 residues. The V gene lost 0 bases and the J gene lost 4 bases, with 13 bases spanning the gap. The germline V gene has CDR1 GTSNPN and CDR2 SVGIG (reference sequence). CDR3 amino acids: CAWSVLPTVYNEQFF. CDR3 bases: TGTGCCTGGAGTGTTCTGCCAACAGTTTACAATGAGCAGTTCTTC.

The rearrangement uses TRBV30 and TRBJ1-2, with a tentative D call TRBD1 (5 bases). Trimming left V 2 bases short and J 3 bases short, with 25 bases between. This CDR3 is 18 amino acids long. From germline, CDR1 is GTSNPN and CDR2 SVGIG (reference sequence). The CDR3 coding sequence is TGTGCCTGGAGTCCCCTGGTTAGGGGCAGAGGGGAGGACTATGGCTACACCTTC. It codes for CAWSPLVRGRGEDYGYTF.

The genes are TRBV7-3 and TRBJ2-3; tentatively, D is TRBD2 (6 bases). The CDR3 spans 14 residues. V was shortened by 2 bases and J by 1 base, with 7 bases between the two germline ends. The germline gives CDR1 SGHTA, CDR2 FQGTGA. The DNA of the CDR3 is TGTGCCAGCAGCTTACAGCGGGGCACAGATACGCAGTATTTT. It specifies CASSLQRGTDTQYF.